This TCR beta chain was observed in a study of cytomegalovirus exposure and HLA in healthy donors. Study as a whole: Early released data comprised around 79 million unique TCRs from HLA-typed donors. Study results and limitations: A further, later analysis showed that HLA-associated TCR beta chains (compared with equally common others) were more clonally expanded. An Asian-associated ancestry cluster reportedly showed fewer N-insertions than the approximately 700-donor mean in a later analysis. Both high specificity and high sensitivity reportedly marked the classifier's diagnosis of cytomegalovirus status.

The PCR was carried out with 60 Vbeta primers and 13 Jbeta primers. Using immunoSEQ multiplex PCR, the repertoire was profiled, and TCRdb retains in-frame clones only, with some absent. Here the sample spans 100,000 or so clones, 70% to 85% being singletons. As regards this clone: Antigen: not known.

The germline gives CDR1 MNHEY, CDR2 SMNVEV (reference sequence). The V gene end was trimmed by 7 bases and the J gene end by 4 bases; junction bases not matched to a gene: 7. This CDR3 spans 15 amino acids. Material for sequencing was PBMCs. The chain recombines TRBV27 with TRBJ2-1; 10 nucleotides agree with TRBD2. This clonotype was sampled from a middle-aged woman in good health and CMV-seronegative. The CDR3 nucleotides are TGTGCCAGCAACCCAGCGGGGGGGTTATACAATGAGCAGTTCTTC. Its translation is CASNPAGGLYNEQFF.